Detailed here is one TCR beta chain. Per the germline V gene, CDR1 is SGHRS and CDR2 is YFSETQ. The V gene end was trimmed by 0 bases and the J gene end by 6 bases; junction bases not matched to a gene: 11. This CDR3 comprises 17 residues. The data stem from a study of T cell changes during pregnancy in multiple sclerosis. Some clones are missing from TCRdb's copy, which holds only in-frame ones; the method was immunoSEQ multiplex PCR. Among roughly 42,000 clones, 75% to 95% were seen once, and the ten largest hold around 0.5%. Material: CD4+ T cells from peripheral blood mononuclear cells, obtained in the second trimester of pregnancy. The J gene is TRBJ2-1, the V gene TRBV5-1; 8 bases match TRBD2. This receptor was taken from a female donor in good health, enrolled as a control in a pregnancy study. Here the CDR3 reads CASSLVPGGAGSNEQFF. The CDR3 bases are TGCGCCAGCAGCTTGGTTCCCGGGGGGGCTGGAAGCAATGAGCAGTTCTTC.